A selection of T cell receptor beta chains follows, all from one sample in a study of identical twins. TCRdb itself ran the 5' RACE reads through MiXCR, one entry per CDR3 protein. The sample has under 350,000 distinct CDR3 sequences; 8.5% to 9.5% are singletons. Another study also made use of these data, one on yellow fever vaccine responses in identical twins.

The material sequenced was CD8+ T cells sorted from blood. These receptors originate from a woman under 30 in good health. Both conserved end residues are part of each CDR3. D genes are given only for firm matches. Size values are once, few and many counts, or a class for expanded clones, and some rows have none.

j_call | v_call | d_call | clone_size | cdr3_aa | cdr3_nt
TRBJ1-2 | TRBV7-9 | TRBD1 | few | CASSTGTGLGNYGYTF | TGTGCCAGCAGCACCGGGACAGGCTTAGGGAACTATGGCTACACCTTC
TRBJ2-2 | TRBV29-1 | TRBD2 | many | CSVGASGYTGELFF | TGCAGCGTTGGGGCTAGCGGCTACACCGGGGAGCTGTTTTTT
TRBJ2-3 | TRBV7-9 | NA | NA | CASSAQPENRVVDTQYF | TGTGCCAGCAGCGCACAGCCAGAGAACAGGGTTGTAGATACGCAGTATTTT
TRBJ2-1 | TRBV7-6 | NA | NA | CASSALLDRFEQFF | TGTGCCAGCAGCGCGCTCCTCGACAGATTCGAGCAGTTCTTC
TRBJ2-7 | TRBV12-3/TRBV12-4 | TRBD2 | many | CASSLGGRVPYEQYF | TGTGCCAGCAGTTTGGGCGGGAGAGTCCCCTACGAGCAGTACTTC
TRBJ2-7 | TRBV20-1 | TRBD2 | few | CSAGPGTSGGPGGEQYF | TGCAGTGCGGGACCAGGGACTAGCGGGGGGCCTGGTGGCGAGCAGTACTTC
TRBJ2-7 | TRBV7-2 | TRBD2 | few | CASSLGGGRLYEQYF | TGTGCCAGCAGCTTAGGTGGCGGGAGGCTCTACGAGCAGTACTTC
TRBJ2-7 | TRBV2 | NA | few | CASRASVYEQYF | TGTGCCAGCAGAGCTAGTGTCTACGAGCAGTACTTC
TRBJ2-2 | TRBV2 | NA | NA | CASSHLNTGELFF | TGTGCCAGCAGTCATCTCAACACCGGGGAGCTGTTTTTT
TRBJ2-7 | TRBV7-2 | TRBD2 | few | CASSRTSGSINEQYF | TGTGCCAGCAGCCGGACTAGCGGGAGTATTAACGAGCAGTACTTC
TRBJ2-1 | TRBV11-2 | TRBD2 | many | CASSLDPGGYNEQFF | TGTGCCAGCAGCTTAGATCCGGGAGGGTACAATGAGCAGTTCTTC
TRBJ2-1 | TRBV11-2 | NA | many | CASSLEQAQGSNEQFF | TGTGCCAGCAGCTTAGAGCAGGCTCAGGGTTCCAATGAGCAGTTCTTC
TRBJ1-4 | TRBV7-9 | NA | few | CASSLRFQEEANEKLFF | TGTGCCAGCAGCTTACGATTTCAGGAGGAGGCTAATGAAAAACTGTTTTTT
TRBJ1-5 | TRBV5-5 | NA | few | CASSLRGAPNQPQHF | TGTGCCAGCAGCTTACGGGGGGCCCCCAATCAGCCCCAGCATTTT
TRBJ2-7 | TRBV9 | TRBD2 | few | CASSATSGGVYYEQYF | TGTGCCAGCAGCGCAACTAGCGGGGGGGTGTATTACGAGCAGTACTTC
TRBJ2-5 | TRBV6-4 | TRBD1 | few | CASSEGLTGEETQYF | TGTGCCAGCAGTGAGGGGCTTACAGGGGAAGAGACCCAGTACTTC
TRBJ2-1 | TRBV6-2/TRBV6-3 | TRBD2 | few | CASSYSASGRVNEQFF | TGTGCCAGCAGTTACTCGGCTAGCGGGAGGGTTAATGAGCAGTTCTTC
TRBJ2-1 | TRBV30 | NA | few | CAWSLDWNNEQFF | TGTGCCTGGAGTTTGGACTGGAACAATGAGCAGTTCTTC
TRBJ2-2 | TRBV29-1 | NA | many | CSVVDPTGGELFF | TGCAGCGTTGTGGACCCGACGGGCGGGGAGCTGTTTTTT
TRBJ1-4 | TRBV2 | NA | NA | CASSEANEEKLFF | TGTGCCAGCAGTGAAGCAAATGAGGAAAAACTGTTTTTT
TRBJ1-4 | TRBV28 | TRBD1 | few | CASSDTGEDEKLFF | TGTGCCAGCAGTGATACAGGGGAGGATGAAAAACTGTTTTTT
TRBJ1-2 | TRBV27 | NA | NA | CASSGSLNYGYTF | TGTGCCAGCAGTGGGTCGCTTAACTATGGCTACACCTTC
TRBJ2-5 | TRBV7-9 | NA | few | CASSPLSWAYGETQYF | TGTGCCAGCAGCCCCCTATCGTGGGCATACGGGGAGACCCAGTACTTC
TRBJ2-7 | TRBV28 | NA | many | CATTRGGYEQYF | TGTGCCACCACTAGGGGCGGCTACGAGCAGTACTTC
TRBJ2-3 | TRBV27 | NA | many | CASSLPKRGATDTQYF | TGTGCCAGCAGTTTACCTAAGAGGGGTGCGACAGATACGCAGTATTTT
TRBJ2-1 | TRBV20-1 | NA | few | CSGRQTLEFGSYNEQFF | TGCAGTGGACGCCAAACCCTAGAATTTGGCTCCTACAATGAGCAGTTCTTC
TRBJ2-7 | TRBV5-6 | NA | NA | CASSDGVPGYEQYF | TGTGCCAGCAGCGACGGCGTTCCCGGCTACGAGCAGTACTTC
TRBJ2-4 | TRBV3-1 | NA | NA | CASSQDQSGKNIQYF | TGTGCCAGCAGCCAAGATCAGTCAGGGAAAAACATTCAGTACTTC
TRBJ2-2 | TRBV2 | NA | NA | CASSGGIKAPGELFF | TGTGCCAGCAGTGGGGGGATCAAGGCTCCCGGGGAGCTGTTTTTT
TRBJ2-1 | TRBV12-3/TRBV12-4 | TRBD2 | many | CASSSGLVNEQFF | TGTGCCAGCAGTTCGGGACTAGTGAATGAGCAGTTCTTC
TRBJ2-1 | TRBV7-8 | TRBD2 | many | CASSFRGGPLLAGALGEQFF | TGTGCCAGCAGCTTTAGAGGGGGTCCACTTCTAGCGGGAGCCCTTGGTGAGCAGTTCTTC
TRBJ2-1 | TRBV6-4 | TRBD2 | few | CASSDSSRGGHNEQFF | TGTGCCAGCAGTGACTCGAGTCGCGGGGGGCACAATGAGCAGTTCTTC
TRBJ2-7 | TRBV28 | NA | NA | CASSLSPAYEQYF | TGTGCCAGCAGTTTATCTCCAGCCTACGAGCAGTACTTC
TRBJ2-7 | TRBV7-9 | TRBD2 | NA | CASSSLEGLNHYEQYF | TGTGCCAGCAGCTCGTTGGAGGGACTAAACCACTACGAGCAGTACTTC
TRBJ1-1 | TRBV10-3 | NA | many | CAISHPGDGEGAFF | TGTGCCATCAGCCACCCCGGAGACGGCGAGGGAGCTTTCTTT
TRBJ2-5 | TRBV12-3/TRBV12-4 | TRBD2 | NA | CASSPSGSGQETQYF | TGTGCCAGCAGTCCTAGCGGGAGCGGCCAAGAGACCCAGTACTTC
TRBJ2-7 | TRBV14 | NA | few | CASSPRAGEQYF | TGTGCCAGCAGCCCCCGGGCGGGGGAGCAGTACTTC
TRBJ2-1 | TRBV5-1 | NA | many | CASMGGSSYNEQFF | TGCGCCAGCATGGGGGGCAGCTCCTACAATGAGCAGTTCTTC